Given below is one TCR beta chain in context. The antigen it binds to is not known. Base quality data are lacking; no much larger clone is found one base away. The immunoSEQ Assay, a bias-controlled multiplex PCR, was used to amplify TCRbeta CDR3 regions from genomic DNA. In the source study's methods: The number of nucleated cells in each sample was estimated from the amplification of reference gene primers within the assay. Sequence reads were collapsed and filtered to measure the absolute abundance of every unique TCRbeta CDR3 rearrangement. For each sample, productive Simpson clonality was calculated as the square root of Simpson's diversity index over productive rearrangements. TCRdb obtained this table from immuneACCESS and retained in-frame rearrangements with V and J assigned. These tables miss some clones; where compared with another copy, unresolved V genes account for less than half of the shortfall, and the remainder is unexplained. That table is the source of V, J and clone size, and D and trimming were worked out from the DNA. For this sample there are 400,000 to 450,000 clones; less than 95% appear just once. 0.6% of the sample is held by the ten biggest clonotypes.

The data derive from a study of blood T cell repertoires in COVID-19 (dated by TCRdb to 2018 to 2020). For context, the study as a whole: The collaborator samples originated in the United States, Italy and Spain and spanned the acute and convalescent phases of COVID-19. The prospective study material was composed of cDNA or gDNA derived from T cells, B-cell-depleted T cells, or PBMCs. The dataset comprised deeply sampled blood TCRbeta repertoires from subjects exposed to, actively infected with, or recovered from COVID-19. A freely available public database, intended as a resource for researchers studying the immune response to SARS-CoV-2, is where the repertoires were released. The samples were drawn from the first 160 participants of the ongoing ImmuneRACE study and from 950 to 1,500 subjects provided by 6 global collaborators. Sample metadata almost always included a de-identified subject ID, COVID-19 status, age in years and sex. Where HLA class I and class II types were available, the types were taken from metadata supplied by the sample provider, not from assay-based typing.

Cut back by 4 bases and 6 bases, the V and J ends lie 21 bases apart. The CDR3 starts with the cysteine, ends with the phenylalanine, and has 16 residues. Only the CDR3 region is kept as DNA, spanning 48 bases read in frame from base 1. Reading the germline V gene gives CDR1 MNHEY and CDR2 SVGAGI. Participants in the prospective study were aged roughly 18 to 100 years, lived in 20 to 25 United States geographic areas, and enrolled through a virtual design. In the prospective study, cohorts were assigned on the basis of participant-reported clinical history obtained from a screening survey and a study questionnaire. ImmuneRACE Cohort 3 recovered participants were defined by two consecutive negative NP/OP PCR tests, healthcare professional clearance, or symptom resolution. In the prospective study, mobile phlebotomists collected whole blood, serum and a nasopharyngeal or oropharyngeal swab from each participant. Participants in the prospective study had the option to provide additional blood draws and questionnaires over an approximately 2-month period. Prospective study blood samples were shipped either frozen or at room temperature before DNA extraction.

The research as a whole found: How much clinical and demographic metadata was included differed by source and by participant, and the metadata was provided uncurated.

The chain is made from TRBV6-5 and TRBJ1-2; the D gene identity is not certain. Sequencing was done on a sample of PBMCs or T cells enriched from blood (not recorded which). This TCR derives from a man aged 18 to 29 who had recovered from COVID-19. CDR3 loop: CASSSSTYTTYDGYTF. The DNA is as follows: TGTGCCAGCAGTTCATCTACCTACACGACTTATGATGGCTACACCTTC.